This T cell receptor beta chain was retrieved from a study of blood T cell repertoires in COVID-19. Study in general: Collection of acute and convalescent COVID-19 samples took place in the United States, Italy and Spain.

This CDR3 region has 15 residues. Germline V gives CDR1 SGHRS, CDR2 YFSETQ. V lost 4 bases to trimming and J lost 7 bases; unmatched junction nucleotides: 4. Sequencing was performed with immunoSEQ multiplex PCR; in TCRdb, only in-frame clones are kept and a portion is missing. The sample lists 200,000 to 250,000 clones; roughly 89% were seen once. The genes are TRBV5-1 and TRBJ2-1; 14 bases agree with TRBD2. The TCR comes from a man under 40 who had recovered from COVID-19. What was sequenced was peripheral blood. CDR3 loop: CASSQGLAGENEQFF. The CDR3 DNA reads TGCGCCAGCAGCCAGGGACTAGCGGGGGAAAATGAGCAGTTCTTC. Filled out from reference TRBV5-1 and TRBJ2-1, the complete variable domain reads KAGVTQTPRYLIKTRGQQVTLSCSPISGHRSVSWYQQTPGQGLQFLFEYFSETQRNKGNFPGRFSGRQFSNSRSEMNVSTLELGDSALYLCASSQGLAGENEQFFGPGTRLTVL.